This T cell receptor beta chain was sequenced during a study of brain T cells in children with intractable seizures. As concerns this clone: The antigen remains undetermined.

Surgery cases with the highest brain T cell transcript signatures were chosen for sequencing. Findings and caveats of the study: Viral specificity was inferred only from CDR3 similarity; HCMV serostatus was unknown.

V was shortened by 4 bases and J by 7 bases, with 7 bases between the two germline ends. This CDR3 has 11 amino acids. Assay used: immunoSEQ multiplex PCR; TCRdb lists only in-frame clones, some missing. The sample consists of 88,000 or so clones, around nine tenths of them appearing once. Sequenced material: peripheral blood, taken at surgery. This sequence was found in a girl aged 2 to 9 with Rasmussen encephalitis and intractable seizures. The rearrangement uses TRBV12-3 or TRBV12-4 and TRBJ1-2; D gene uncertain. The CDR3 is CASSYLSGYTF. The CDR3 DNA follows: TGTGCCAGCAGTTATCTCTCTGGCTACACCTTC.